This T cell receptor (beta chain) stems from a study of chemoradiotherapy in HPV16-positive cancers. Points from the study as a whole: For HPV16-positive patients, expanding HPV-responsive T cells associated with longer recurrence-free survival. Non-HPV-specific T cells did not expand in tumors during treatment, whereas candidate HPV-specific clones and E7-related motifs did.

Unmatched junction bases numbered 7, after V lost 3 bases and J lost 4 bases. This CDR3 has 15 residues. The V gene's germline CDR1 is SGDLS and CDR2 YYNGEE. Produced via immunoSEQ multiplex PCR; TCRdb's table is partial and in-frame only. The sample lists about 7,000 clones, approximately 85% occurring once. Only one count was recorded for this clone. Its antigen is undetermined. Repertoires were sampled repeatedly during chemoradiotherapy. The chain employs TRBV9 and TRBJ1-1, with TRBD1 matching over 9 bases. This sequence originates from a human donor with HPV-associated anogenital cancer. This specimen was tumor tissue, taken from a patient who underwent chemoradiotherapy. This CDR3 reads CASSGGTGYPTEAFF. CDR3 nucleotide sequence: TGTGCCAGCAGCGGGGGGACAGGGTACCCCACTGAAGCTTTCTTT.